The 20 T cell receptor beta chains listed next were all sequenced from one sample in a study of long-term antiretroviral therapy in people with HIV. immunoSEQ v3.0 was run at survey level. Sequenced by immunoSEQ multiplex PCR; TCRdb stores in-frame clones only, minus some. Among roughly 24,000 clones listed, about 88% were seen once. Sequenced here: unsorted PBMCs, sampled 0.6 years after starting antiretroviral therapy. Source of these receptors: a man aged 55 to 70 with HIV.

The chain couples TRBV7-3 to TRBJ2-7; 7 bases line up with TRBD1. The V and J ends lost 6 bases and 6 bases, in that order; junction bases with no gene match: 11. Germline loops: CDR1 SGHTA, CDR2 FQGTGA. The CDR3 is made up of 14 amino acids. CDR3 in amino acids: CASRRDRETGEQYF. As DNA, the CDR3 is TGTGCCAGCAGACGTGACAGGGAGACGGGCGAGCAGTACTTC.

The V gene is TRBV2, the J gene TRBJ2-6; D gene unclear. This CDR3 contains 13 residues. Germline V gene sequence: CDR1 SNHLY, CDR2 FYNNEI. Trimming stripped 8 bases from V and 2 bases from J, with 7 bases between. CDR3 DNA sequence: TGTGCCAGCGGGTCGACTGGGGCCAACGTCCTGACTTTC. This encodes CASGSTGANVLTF.

J is TRBJ2-7 and V is TRBV7-2; TRBD1 aligns across 10 bases. The CDR3 extends over 17 amino acids. V lost 4 bases and J lost 5; bases outside the gene matches: 14. CDR1 and CDR2 from the germline V gene are SGHTA and FQGNSA. CDR3 bases: TGTGCCAGCAGCTCCCAACCGACAGGGGGCGGTCGGGACGAGCAGTACTTC. Translated: CASSSQPTGGGRDEQYF.

This clone has just a few counts. The rearrangement joins TRBV9 to TRBJ1-1; D not resolved. CDR3 length equals 14 residues. V lost 0 bases and J lost 3, with 9 bases in between. CDR1 is SGDLS, CDR2 YYNGEE, per germline. In nucleotides, the CDR3 is TGTGCCAGCAGCGTAGATTTCGACGACACTGAAGCTTTCTTT. Translating it yields CASSVDFDDTEAFF.

This clone was counted between two and nine times. The CDR3 reads CASSLAGVGYGYTF. DNA of the CDR3: TGCGCCAGCAGCTTGGCAGGGGTTGGCTATGGCTACACCTTC. The chain links TRBV5-1 to TRBJ1-2; D is perhaps TRBD1 (6 bases). The CDR3 extends over 14 amino acids. Trimming took off 0 bases at V and 4 bases at J, with 10 bases between the two ends. The germline V gene has CDR1 SGHRS and CDR2 YFSETQ.

In nucleotides, the CDR3 is TGCGCCAGCAGCTTGGAAGCCCGGGCCAACACTGAAGCTTTCTTT. Protein product: CASSLEARANTEAFF. The chain recombines TRBV5-1 with TRBJ1-1; D is unresolved. This CDR3 spans 15 amino acids. V was clipped by 0 bases and J by 2 bases, with 11 bases between them. The germline V gene has CDR1 SGHRS and CDR2 YFSETQ.

This clone was found once. The J gene is TRBJ2-7, the V gene TRBV6-5, with D hard to call. This CDR3 region has 13 residues. Trimming took 6 bases from V and 1 from J, leaving 10 bases between them. Looked up from germline, CDR1 is MNHEY and CDR2 is SVGAGI. This chain's CDR3 is CASSGRLSYEQYF. The CDR3 nucleotides are TGTGCCAGCAGCGGCCGATTATCCTACGAGCAGTACTTC.

V gene TRBV25-1 combines with J gene TRBJ2-7; 7 bases match TRBD1. Trimming took 3 bases from V and 3 from J; bases not matched to a gene: 5. This CDR3 contains 14 residues. From germline, CDR1 is MGHDK and CDR2 SYGVNS. CDR3 in DNA: TGTGCCAGCAGTGACATGGGACAGTACTACGAGCAGTACTTC. Its protein is CASSDMGQYYEQYF.

The J gene is TRBJ2-3, the V gene TRBV30; possibly TRBD2 for D (6 bases). Trimming left V 8 bases short and J 2 bases short, with 17 bases between. The germline V gene has CDR1 GTSNPN and CDR2 SVGIG (reference sequence). CDR3 size: 14 residues. As DNA, the CDR3 is TGTGCCGGTTTCGGGGGTAAACTCACAGATACGCAGTATTTT. Translating it yields CAGFGGKLTDTQYF.

The genes are TRBV2 and TRBJ1-1, with D tentatively TRBD1 (6 bases). The V gene's germline CDR1 is SNHLY and CDR2 FYNNEI. Between the trimmed V and J ends, which lost 4 bases and 3 bases, there was a span of 24 bases. CDR3 size: 18 residues. Here the CDR3 reads CASSGGIGPQGEDTEAFF. The CDR3 coding sequence is TGTGCCAGCAGTGGCGGAATCGGTCCACAGGGCGAGGACACTGAAGCTTTCTTT.

The sample holds one count of this clone. CDR3 sequence reads: CASSFSSGRIQETQYF. CDR3 DNA: TGTGCCAGCAGCTTCTCTAGCGGGAGGATCCAAGAGACCCAGTACTTC. The chain uses TRBV13 and TRBJ2-5; 11 bases are shared with TRBD2. The trim removed 3 bases at V and 1 base at J, leaving 4 bases unmatched. CDR3 length equals 16 residues. Germline lookup yields CDR1 PRHDT and CDR2 FYEKMQ (reference sequence). The whole variable domain, remainder taken from reference TRBV13 and TRBJ2-5, is AAGVIQSPRHLIKEKRETATLKCYPIPRHDTVYWYQQGPGQDPQFLISFYEKMQSDKGSIPDRFSAQQFSDYHSELNMSSLELGDSALYFCASSFSSGRIQETQYFGPGTRLLVL.

This chain connects TRBV7-9 to TRBJ2-7; D call uncertain. Between the trimmed V and J ends, which lost 2 bases and 3 bases, there was a span of 17 bases. The CDR3 runs to 16 residues. Germline-derived CDR1 and CDR2 are SEHNR and FQNEAQ (reference sequence). The CDR3 bases are TGTGCCAGCAGCTTACGACGAACTGGATCCGACTACGAGCAGTACTTC. It translates to CASSLRRTGSDYEQYF.

The chain links TRBV9 to TRBJ2-3; 7 bases match TRBD1. V lost 5 bases, J lost 6 bases, and 9 bases stayed unmatched. CDR3 length equals 14 residues. Germline lookup yields CDR1 SGDLS and CDR2 YYNGEE. CDR3 residues: CASRAGTRGDTQYF. The CDR3 bases are TGTGCCAGCAGGGCCGGGACCAGGGGGGATACGCAGTATTTT.

This clone was recorded once. This chain joins TRBV7-3 and TRBJ2-1; D remains ambiguous. Germline CDR1 and CDR2: SGHTA and FQGTGA. V lost 3 bases and J 0 bases, leaving 6 bases between the germline ends. The CDR3 runs to 14 residues. Here the CDR3 DNA reads TGTGCCAGCAGCTTCTTTAGCTCCTACAATGAGCAGTTCTTC. Translating it yields CASSFFSSYNEQFF.

The CDR3 bases are TGTGCCATCGCTGTCGACTCTGGGGCCAACGTCCTGACTTTC. It encodes CAIAVDSGANVLTF. The chain couples TRBV7-7 to TRBJ2-6, with D unresolved. V was cut by 10 bases and J by 0 bases, with 10 bases left in between. From germline, CDR1 is SSHAT and CDR2 FNYEAQ (reference sequence). The CDR3 contains 14 residues.

The chain is built from TRBV5-1 and TRBJ1-1, with D tentatively TRBD1 (6 bases). The CDR3 runs 14 residues. Germline assignment: CDR1 SGHRS and CDR2 YFSETQ. Between the trimmed V and J ends, which lost 4 bases and 0 bases, there was a span of 10 bases. For the CDR3, the DNA is TGCGCCAGCAGCCGGACAGAAATGAACACTGAAGCTTTCTTT. Protein sequence: CASSRTEMNTEAFF.

This chain links TRBV29-1 with TRBJ1-1, with 10 bases fitting TRBD1. CDR3 length: 16 amino acids. Germline V gene data show CDR1 as SQVTM and CDR2 as ANQGSEA. The V gene end was trimmed by 6 bases and the J gene end by 0 bases; junction bases not matched to a gene: 10. The DNA of the CDR3 is TGCAGCGTAGTACCGGGACAGGGGCCCGTGAACACTGAAGCTTTCTTT. Protein: CSVVPGQGPVNTEAFF.

The chain links TRBV7-2 to TRBJ2-7, with 9 bases aligning to TRBD1. CDR3 size: 15 residues. The germline gives CDR1 SGHTA, CDR2 FQGNSA. With 5 bases clipped from V and 3 bases from J, the junction kept 8 bases outside the gene matches. In nucleotides, the CDR3 is TGTGCCAGCAGCACCCAGGACAGGGGACTCTACGAGCAGTACTTC. Protein product: CASSTQDRGLYEQYF.

The chain uses TRBV18 and TRBJ2-5, with TRBD2 matching 10 bases. Per the germline V gene, CDR1 is KGHSH and CDR2 is LQKENI. The CDR3 is 17 amino acids. The J segment lost 5 bases and the V segment lost 3 bases, leaving 12 bases of the junction unmatched. The CDR3: CASSPIVRTSGGETQYF. CDR3 in DNA: TGTGCCAGCTCACCTATAGTGCGGACTAGCGGCGGGGAGACCCAGTACTTC.

The V call is TRBV7-9, the J call TRBJ1-3, with D unclear. This CDR3 has 14 residues. CDR1 SEHNR and CDR2 FQNEAQ come from the germline V gene (reference sequence). V was clipped by 5 bases and J by 10 bases, with 18 bases between them. CDR3 residues: CASSGRVATGTIYF. The CDR3 DNA reads as TGTGCCAGCAGCGGCAGAGTAGCTACCGGGACCATATATTTT.